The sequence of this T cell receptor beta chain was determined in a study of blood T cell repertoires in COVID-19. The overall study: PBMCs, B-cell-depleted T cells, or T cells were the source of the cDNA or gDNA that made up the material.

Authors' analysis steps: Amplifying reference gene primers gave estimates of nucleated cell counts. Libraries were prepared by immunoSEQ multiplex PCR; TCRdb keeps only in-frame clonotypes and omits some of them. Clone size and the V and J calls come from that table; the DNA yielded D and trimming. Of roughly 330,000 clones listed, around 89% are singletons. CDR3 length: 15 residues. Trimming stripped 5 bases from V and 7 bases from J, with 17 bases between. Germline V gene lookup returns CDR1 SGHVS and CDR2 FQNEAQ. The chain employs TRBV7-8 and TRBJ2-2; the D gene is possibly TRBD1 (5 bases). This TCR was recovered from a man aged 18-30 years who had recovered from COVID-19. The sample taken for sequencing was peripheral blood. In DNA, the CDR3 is TGTGCCAGCAGCCCATTTGCCACTACAGGCGGGGAGCTGTTTTTT. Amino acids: CASSPFATTGGELFF.